The T cell receptor beta chain described here comes from a study of cytomegalovirus exposure and HLA in healthy donors. For this clone: What it binds is unknown.

This CDR3 is 14 amino acids long. V was trimmed by 4 bases and J by 3 bases, leaving 11 bases between them. Germline V lookup: CDR1 SGHRS, CDR2 YFSETQ. Repertoires were generated with immunoSEQ multiplex PCR, while TCRdb's copy carries only in-frame clones and drops some. The sample lists roughly 300,000 clones; roughly 90% were seen once. Whole-study findings and limits: Through in vitro validation, a few CMV-associated chains were shown to be specific for CMV antigens. Listed as cytomegalovirus-associated were about 160 TCR beta chains.

The sequenced sample was PBMCs. The chain recombines TRBV5-1 with TRBJ2-4; D is possibly TRBD2 (6 bases). This receptor was identified in a woman between 18 and 30 years old in good health and CMV-seronegative. The CDR3 DNA sequence: TGCGCCAGCAGCGACGGGAGTTTCAAAAACATTCAGTACTTC. This translates into CASSDGSFKNIQYF.